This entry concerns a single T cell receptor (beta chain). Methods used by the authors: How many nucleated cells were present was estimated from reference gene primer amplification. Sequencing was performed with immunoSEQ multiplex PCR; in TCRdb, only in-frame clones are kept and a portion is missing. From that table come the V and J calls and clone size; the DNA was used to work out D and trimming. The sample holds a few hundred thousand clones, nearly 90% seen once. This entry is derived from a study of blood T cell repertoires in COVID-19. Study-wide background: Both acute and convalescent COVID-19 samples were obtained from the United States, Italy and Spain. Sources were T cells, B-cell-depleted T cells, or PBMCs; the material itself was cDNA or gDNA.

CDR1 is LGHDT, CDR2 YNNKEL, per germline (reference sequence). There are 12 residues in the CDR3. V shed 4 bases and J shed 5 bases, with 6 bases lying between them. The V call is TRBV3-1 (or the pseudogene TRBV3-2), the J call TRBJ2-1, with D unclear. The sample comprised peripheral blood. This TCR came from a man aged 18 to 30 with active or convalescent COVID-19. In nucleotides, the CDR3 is TGTGCCAGCAGCCCACTTGACAATGAGCAGTTCTTC. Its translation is CASSPLDNEQFF.